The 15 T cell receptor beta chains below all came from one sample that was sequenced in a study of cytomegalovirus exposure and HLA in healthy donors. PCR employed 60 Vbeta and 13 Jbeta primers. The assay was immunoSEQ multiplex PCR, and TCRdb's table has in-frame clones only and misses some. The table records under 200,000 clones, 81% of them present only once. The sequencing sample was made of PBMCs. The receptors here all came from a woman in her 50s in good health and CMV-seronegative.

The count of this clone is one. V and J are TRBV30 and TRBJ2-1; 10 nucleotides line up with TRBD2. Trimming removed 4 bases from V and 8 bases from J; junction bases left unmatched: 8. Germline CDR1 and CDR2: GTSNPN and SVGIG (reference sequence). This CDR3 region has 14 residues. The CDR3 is CAWNSGRVGDEQFF. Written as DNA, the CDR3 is TGTGCCTGGAACAGCGGGAGGGTGGGGGATGAGCAGTTCTTC.

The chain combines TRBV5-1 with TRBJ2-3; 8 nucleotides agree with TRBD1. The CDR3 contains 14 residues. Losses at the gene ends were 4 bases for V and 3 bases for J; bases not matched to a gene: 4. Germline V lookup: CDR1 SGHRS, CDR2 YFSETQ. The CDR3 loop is CASSIGQGTDTQYF. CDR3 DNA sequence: TGCGCCAGCAGCATCGGACAGGGAACAGATACGCAGTATTTT.

CDR3 loop: CASSPSGSRTDTQYF. CDR3 nucleotide sequence: TGTGCCAGCAGTCCTAGCGGGAGTAGAACAGATACGCAGTATTTT. The chain is built from TRBV28 and TRBJ2-3; 10 nucleotides match TRBD2. J lost 3 bases, V lost 5 bases, and 5 bases had no gene match. The CDR3 is made up of 15 amino acids. Per the germline V gene, CDR1 is MDHEN and CDR2 is SYDVKM.

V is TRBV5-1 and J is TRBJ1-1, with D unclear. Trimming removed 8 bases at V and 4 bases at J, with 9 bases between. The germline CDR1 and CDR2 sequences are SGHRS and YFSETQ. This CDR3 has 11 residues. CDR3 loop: CASNEGTEAFF. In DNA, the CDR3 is TGCGCCAGTAACGAGGGCACTGAAGCTTTCTTT. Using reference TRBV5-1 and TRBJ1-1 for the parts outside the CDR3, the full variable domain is KAGVTQTPRYLIKTRGQQVTLSCSPISGHRSVSWYQQTPGQGLQFLFEYFSETQRNKGNFPGRFSGRQFSNSRSEMNVSTLELGDSALYLCASNEGTEAFFGQGTRLTVV.

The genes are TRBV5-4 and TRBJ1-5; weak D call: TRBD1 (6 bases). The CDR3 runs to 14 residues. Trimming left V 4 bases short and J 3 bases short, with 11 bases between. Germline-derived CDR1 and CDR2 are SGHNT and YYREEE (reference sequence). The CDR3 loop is CASSVQGSNQPQHF. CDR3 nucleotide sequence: TGTGCCAGCAGCGTACAGGGATCCAATCAGCCCCAGCATTTT. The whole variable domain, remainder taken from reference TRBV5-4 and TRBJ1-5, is ETGVTQSPTHLIKTRGQQVTLRCSSQSGHNTVSWYQQALGQGPQFIFQYYREEENGRGNFPPRFSGLQFPNYSSELNVNALELDDSALYLCASSVQGSNQPQHFGDGTRLSIL.

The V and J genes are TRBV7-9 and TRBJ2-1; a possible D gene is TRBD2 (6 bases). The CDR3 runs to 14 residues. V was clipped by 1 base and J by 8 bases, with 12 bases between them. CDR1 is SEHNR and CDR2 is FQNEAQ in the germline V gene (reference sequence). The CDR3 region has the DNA TGTGCCAGCAGCTTAGGGGGTACTAGCTATGAGCAGTTCTTC. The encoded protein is CASSLGGTSYEQFF.

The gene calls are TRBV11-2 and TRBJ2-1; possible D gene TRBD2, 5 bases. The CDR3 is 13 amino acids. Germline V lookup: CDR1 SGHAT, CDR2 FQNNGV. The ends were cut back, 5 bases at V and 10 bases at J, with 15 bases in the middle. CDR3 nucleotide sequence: TGTGCCAGCAGCAGGACTGGTATTTCGGAGCAGTTCTTC. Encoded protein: CASSRTGISEQFF.

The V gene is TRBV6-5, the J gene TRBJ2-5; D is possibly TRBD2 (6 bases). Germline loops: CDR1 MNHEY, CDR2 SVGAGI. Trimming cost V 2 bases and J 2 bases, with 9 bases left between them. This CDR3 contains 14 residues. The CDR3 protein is CASSYRGLQETQYF. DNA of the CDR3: TGTGCCAGCAGTTACCGGGGGTTACAAGAGACCCAGTACTTC.

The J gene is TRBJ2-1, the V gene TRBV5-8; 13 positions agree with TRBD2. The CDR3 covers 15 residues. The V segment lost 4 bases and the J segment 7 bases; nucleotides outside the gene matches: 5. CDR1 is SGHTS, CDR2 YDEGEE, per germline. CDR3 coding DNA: TGTGCCAGCAGCCTATGGACTAGCGGGAGTAATGAGCAGTTCTTC. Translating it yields CASSLWTSGSNEQFF.

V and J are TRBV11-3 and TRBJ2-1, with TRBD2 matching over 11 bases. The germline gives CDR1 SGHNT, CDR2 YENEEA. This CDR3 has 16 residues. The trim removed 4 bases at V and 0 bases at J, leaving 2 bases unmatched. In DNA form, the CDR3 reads TGTGCCAGCAGCTCTACTAGCGGGAGCTCCTACAATGAGCAGTTCTTC. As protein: CASSSTSGSSYNEQFF.

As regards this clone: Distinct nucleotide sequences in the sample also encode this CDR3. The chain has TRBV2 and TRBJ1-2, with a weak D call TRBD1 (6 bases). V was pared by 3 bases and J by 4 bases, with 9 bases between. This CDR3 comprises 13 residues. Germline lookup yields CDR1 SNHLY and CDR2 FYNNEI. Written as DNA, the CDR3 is TGTGCCAGCAGTGATCAGGGGTCCTATGGCTACACCTTC. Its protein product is CASSDQGSYGYTF.

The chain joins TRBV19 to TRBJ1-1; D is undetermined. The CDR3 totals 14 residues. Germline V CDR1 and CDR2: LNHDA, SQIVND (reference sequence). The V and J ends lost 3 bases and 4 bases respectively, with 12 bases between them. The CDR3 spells CASSISGSGTEAFF. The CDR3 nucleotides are TGTGCCAGTAGTATCTCGGGCAGCGGCACTGAAGCTTTCTTT.

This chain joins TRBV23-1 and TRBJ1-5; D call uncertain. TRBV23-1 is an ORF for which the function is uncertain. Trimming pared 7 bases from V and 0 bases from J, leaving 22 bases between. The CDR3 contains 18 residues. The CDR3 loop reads CASNPRGGRHYSNQPQHF. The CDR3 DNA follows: TGCGCCAGCAATCCCCGGGGAGGCAGGCATTATAGCAATCAGCCCCAGCATTTT.

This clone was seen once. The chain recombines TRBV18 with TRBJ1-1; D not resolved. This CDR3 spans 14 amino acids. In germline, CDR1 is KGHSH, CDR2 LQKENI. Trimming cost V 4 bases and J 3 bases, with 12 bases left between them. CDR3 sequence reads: CASSRSGVDTEAFF. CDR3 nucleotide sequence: TGTGCCAGCTCACGAAGCGGGGTTGACACTGAAGCTTTCTTT.

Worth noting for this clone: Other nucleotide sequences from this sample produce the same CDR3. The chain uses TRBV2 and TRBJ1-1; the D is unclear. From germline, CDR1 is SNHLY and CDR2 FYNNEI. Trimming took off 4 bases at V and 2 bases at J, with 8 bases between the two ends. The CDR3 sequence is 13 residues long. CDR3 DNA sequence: TGTGCCAGCAGTGGGGAGGTTAACACTGAAGCTTTCTTT. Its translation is CASSGEVNTEAFF.